The 15 T cell receptor beta chains below come from one sample, sequenced in a study of T cell repertoires in cytomegalovirus infection. TCRdb called the reads again in MiXCR, with one record for every CDR3 protein. Among around 450,000 distinct CDR3 sequences, roughly 30% were seen once, and the ten largest hold roughly 13%. Sequenced input: PBMCs. Receptors originate from a human donor in good health (CMV status not recorded). Some clones in this sample may be carry-over from other donors' samples.

This clonotype was seen many times. This chain uses TRBV10-3 with TRBJ2-7; 8 bases agree with TRBD2. The germline V gene encodes CDR1 ENHRY and CDR2 SYGVKD. The V and J ends lost 0 bases and 3 bases, in that order; junction bases with no gene match: 7. The CDR3 spans 16 residues. CDR3 loop: CAISESGERGSYEQYF. CDR3 in DNA: TGTGCCATCAGTGAGTCCGGGGAGCGGGGGAGCTACGAGCAGTACTTC.

The chain couples TRBV4-3 to TRBJ2-5; no firm D call. Germline assignment: CDR1 LGHNA and CDR2 YSLEER. The CDR3 length is 14 residues. V was cut by 0 bases and J by 1 base, with 6 bases left in between. CDR3 amino acids: CASSQDWGQETQYF. DNA for the CDR3: TGCGCCAGCAGCCAAGATTGGGGCCAAGAGACCCAGTACTTC.

Concerning this clonotype: A read error may be the cause here, since a much bigger clone is one base away. The chain joins TRBV7-2 to TRBJ1-2; a weak D match, TRBD1 (5 bases). CDR3 length: 13 amino acids. Trimming removed 2 bases from V and 3 bases from J, with 7 bases in between. Germline lookup yields CDR1 SGHTA and CDR2 FQGNSA. CDR3 DNA sequence: TGTGCCAGCAGCTTAATGGGGGACTATGGCTACACCTTC. Its protein is CASSLMGDYGYTF.

V and J are TRBV25-1 and TRBJ1-1; 8 positions agree with TRBD1. Germline CDR1 MGHDK, CDR2 SYGVNS. J lost 1 base, V lost 8 bases, and 9 bases had no gene match. The CDR3 extends over 15 amino acids. Here the CDR3 reads CASRKVGQENTEAFF. As DNA, the CDR3 is TGTGCCAGCCGCAAGGTGGGACAGGAGAACACTGAAGCTTTCTTT.

This clonotype occurred many times. The V gene is TRBV7-8, the J gene TRBJ2-5; the D is unclear. V dropped 0 bases and J dropped 0 bases, with 14 bases sitting between them. Germline CDR1 SGHVS, CDR2 FQNEAQ. The CDR3 covers 17 residues. The CDR3 DNA follows: TGTGCCAGCAGCTTAGCGTTGTCCGGATTGTACCAAGAGACCCAGTACTTC. Translated, it gives CASSLALSGLYQETQYF.

At least ten counts were recorded for this clonotype. The chain recombines TRBV7-7 with TRBJ2-5; weak D call: TRBD2 (5 bases). Per germline, CDR1 SSHAT and CDR2 FNYEAQ (reference sequence). V shed 5 bases and J shed 7 bases, with 14 bases lying between them. There are 13 residues in the CDR3. The CDR3 spells CASSPTGSGTQYF. The CDR3 nucleotides are TGTGCCAGCAGCCCAACGGGGTCCGGGACCCAGTACTTC.

On this clonotype: At one boundary the junction diverges from the germline segment, which might be a read error. V and J are TRBV6-6 and TRBJ2-3; D gene uncertain. Germline CDR1 is MNHNY and CDR2 is SVGAGI (reference sequence). The CDR3 spans 16 residues. The CDR3 DNA reads TGTGCCAGCAGTTACTCCCCCACCTTGGGCACAGATTCGCAGTATTTT. Translating it yields CASSYSPTLGTDSQYF.

The chain links TRBV5-5 to TRBJ2-5, with a tentative D call TRBD2 (5 bases). This CDR3 spans 15 amino acids. The germline V gene has CDR1 SGHKS and CDR2 YYEKEE (reference sequence). V lost 1 base to trimming and J lost 0 bases, with 10 bases between them. The CDR3 sequence: CASSLPGIYQETQYF. CDR3 coding DNA: TGTGCCAGCAGCTTGCCGGGGATCTACCAAGAGACCCAGTACTTC.

This clonotype has only a few counts. V gene TRBV25-1 combines with J gene TRBJ2-1; TRBD1 agrees at 9 bases. Per germline, CDR1 MGHDK and CDR2 SYGVNS. J gave up 1 base and V 6 bases, and 7 bases lay outside the gene matches. The CDR3 is 16 amino acids. CDR3 residues: CASSEPGQGSYNEQFF. CDR3 nucleotides: TGTGCCAGCAGCGAACCGGGACAGGGTTCCTACAATGAGCAGTTCTTC.

This clonotype was counted only a few times. This chain joins TRBV20-1 and TRBJ2-5; 11 bases are shared with TRBD2. Germline CDR1 is DFQATT and CDR2 is SNEGSKA (reference sequence). The CDR3 totals 17 residues. J gave up 4 bases and V 6 bases, and 16 bases lay outside the gene matches. CDR3 protein: CSATPLIAGGPGETQYF. For the CDR3, the DNA is TGCAGTGCCACCCCCCTCATAGCGGGGGGGCCTGGAGAGACCCAGTACTTC.

This clonotype has more than one count but fewer than ten. This sequence joins TRBV12-3 or TRBV12-4 and TRBJ2-2; possibly TRBD1 for D (5 bases). The CDR3 runs to 13 residues. The V and J ends lost 5 bases and 6 bases respectively, with 10 bases between them. CDR3 loop: CASSDGHPGELFF. The CDR3, as DNA: TGTGCCAGCAGTGATGGACATCCCGGGGAGCTGTTTTTT.

This clonotype occurred a few times. V usage is TRBV6-2 or TRBV6-3 and J usage is TRBJ2-3, with TRBD2 identical over 8 bases. In germline, CDR1 is MNHEY, CDR2 SVGEGT. The J segment lost 1 base and the V segment lost 6 bases, leaving 3 bases of the junction unmatched. CDR3 size: 14 residues. The CDR3 DNA sequence: TGTGCCAGCAGAACAGCGGGGGGCACAGATACGCAGTATTTT. The encoded protein is CASRTAGGTDTQYF.

The chain employs TRBV24-1 and TRBJ2-2; D is unresolved. Trimming took 7 bases from V and 7 from J, leaving 12 bases between them. Germline lookup yields CDR1 KGHDR and CDR2 SFDVKD. This CDR3 spans 13 amino acids. DNA of the CDR3: TGTGCCACCAGACCCGACCCCTTCGGGGAGCTGTTTTTT. This sequence encodes CATRPDPFGELFF.

This clonotype appeared a few times. The chain links TRBV6-1 to TRBJ2-7, with 11 bases matching TRBD1. The V and J ends lost 5 bases and 1 base, in that order; junction bases with no gene match: 10. Germline lookup yields CDR1 MNHNS and CDR2 SASEGT. The CDR3 totals 17 residues. The DNA of the CDR3 is TGTGCCAGCAGTCGGACAGGGGGCGCAATCGGGTCCTACGAGCAGTACTTC. This gives the protein CASSRTGGAIGSYEQYF.

The chain recombines TRBV6-1 with TRBJ2-1; D remains ambiguous. Germline values: CDR1 MNHNS, CDR2 SASEGT. V was trimmed by 5 bases and J by 6 bases, leaving 17 bases between them. The CDR3 spans 15 residues. The CDR3 is CASSFDRSRVNEQFF. The CDR3 bases are TGTGCCAGCAGTTTTGATCGTTCCCGGGTCAATGAGCAGTTCTTC.